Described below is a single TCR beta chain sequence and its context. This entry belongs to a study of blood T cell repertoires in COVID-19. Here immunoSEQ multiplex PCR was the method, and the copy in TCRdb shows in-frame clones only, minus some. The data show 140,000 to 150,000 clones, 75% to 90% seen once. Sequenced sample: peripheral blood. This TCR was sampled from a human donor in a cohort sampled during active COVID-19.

In DNA, the CDR3 is TGCAGCGTGGGGGGGTATTTGGATGAGCAGTTCTTC. It codes for CSVGGYLDEQFF. The rearrangement links TRBV29-1 to TRBJ2-1, with 7 bases matching TRBD2. The CDR3 consists of 12 residues. Germline-derived CDR1 and CDR2 are SQVTM and ANQGSEA. The V and J ends lost 6 bases and 8 bases, in that order; junction bases with no gene match: 7.